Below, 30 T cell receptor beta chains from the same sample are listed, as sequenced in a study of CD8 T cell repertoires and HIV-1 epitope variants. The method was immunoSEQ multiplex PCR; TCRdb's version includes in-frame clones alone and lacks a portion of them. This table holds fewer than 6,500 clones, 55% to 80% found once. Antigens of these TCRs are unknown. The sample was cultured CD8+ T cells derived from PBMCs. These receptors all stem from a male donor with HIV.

CDR3 protein: CASSSVGQAEESNYGYTF. As DNA, the CDR3 is TGTGCCAGCAGCTCGGTAGGACAGGCGGAGGAGTCTAACTATGGCTACACCTTC. V gene TRBV5-6 combines with J gene TRBJ1-2, with 7 bases lining up with TRBD1. CDR1 SGHDT and CDR2 YYEEEE come from the germline V gene. The junction had 14 bases not matched to a gene; V was cut back by 3 bases and J by 0 bases. The CDR3 is made up of 18 amino acids.

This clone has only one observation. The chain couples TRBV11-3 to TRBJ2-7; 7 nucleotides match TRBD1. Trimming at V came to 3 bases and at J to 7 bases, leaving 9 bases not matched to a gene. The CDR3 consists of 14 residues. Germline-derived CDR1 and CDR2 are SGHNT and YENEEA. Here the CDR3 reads CASSLGQYLREQYF. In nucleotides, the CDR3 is TGTGCCAGCAGCTTGGGACAGTACCTTCGTGAGCAGTACTTC.

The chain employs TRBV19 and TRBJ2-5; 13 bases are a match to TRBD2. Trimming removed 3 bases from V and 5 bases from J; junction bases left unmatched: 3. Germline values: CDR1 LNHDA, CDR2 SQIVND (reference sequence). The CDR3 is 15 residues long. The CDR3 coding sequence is TGTGCCAGTAGTATTTCGACTAGCGGGAGGGAGACCCAGTACTTC. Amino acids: CASSISTSGRETQYF.

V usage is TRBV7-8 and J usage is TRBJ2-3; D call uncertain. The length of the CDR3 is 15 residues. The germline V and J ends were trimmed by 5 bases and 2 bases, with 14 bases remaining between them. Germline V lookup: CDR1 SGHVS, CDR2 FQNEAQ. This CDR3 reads CASSPLERSTDTQYF. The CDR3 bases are TGTGCCAGCAGCCCTCTCGAGAGGTCCACAGATACGCAGTATTTT.

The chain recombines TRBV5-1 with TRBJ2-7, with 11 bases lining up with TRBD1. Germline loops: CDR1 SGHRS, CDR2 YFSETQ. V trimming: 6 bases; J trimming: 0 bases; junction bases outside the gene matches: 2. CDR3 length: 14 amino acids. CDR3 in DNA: TGCGCCAGCACCGGGACAGGGGGCTCCTACGAGCAGTACTTC. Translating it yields CASTGTGGSYEQYF.

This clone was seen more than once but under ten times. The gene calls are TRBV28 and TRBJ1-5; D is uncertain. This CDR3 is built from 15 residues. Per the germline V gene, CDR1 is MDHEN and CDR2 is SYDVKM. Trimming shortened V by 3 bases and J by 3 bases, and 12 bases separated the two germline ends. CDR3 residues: CASSFDGRYNQPQHF. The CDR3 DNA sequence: TGTGCCAGCAGTTTTGATGGACGGTACAATCAGCCCCAGCATTTT.

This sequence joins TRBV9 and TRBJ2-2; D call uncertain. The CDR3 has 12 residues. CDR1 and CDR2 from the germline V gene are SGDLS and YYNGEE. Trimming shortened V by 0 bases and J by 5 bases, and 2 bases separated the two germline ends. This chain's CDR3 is CASSVVTGELFF. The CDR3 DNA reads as TGTGCCAGCAGCGTAGTTACCGGGGAGCTGTTTTTT.

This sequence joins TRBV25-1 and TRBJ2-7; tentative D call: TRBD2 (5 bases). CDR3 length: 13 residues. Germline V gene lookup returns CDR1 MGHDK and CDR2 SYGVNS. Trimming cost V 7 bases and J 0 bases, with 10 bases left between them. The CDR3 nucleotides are TGTGCCAGCATCGAGCGGTCCTCCTACGAGCAGTACTTC. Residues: CASIERSSYEQYF.

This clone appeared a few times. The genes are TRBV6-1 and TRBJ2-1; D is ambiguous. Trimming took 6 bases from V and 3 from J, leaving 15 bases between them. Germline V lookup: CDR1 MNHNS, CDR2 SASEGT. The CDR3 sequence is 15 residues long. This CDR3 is CASSESPPVYNEQFF. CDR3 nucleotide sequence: TGTGCCAGCAGCGAATCCCCCCCAGTCTACAATGAGCAGTTCTTC.

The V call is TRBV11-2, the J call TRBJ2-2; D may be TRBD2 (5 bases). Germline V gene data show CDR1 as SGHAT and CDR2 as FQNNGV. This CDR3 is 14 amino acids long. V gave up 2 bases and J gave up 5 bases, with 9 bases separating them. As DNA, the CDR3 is TGTGCCAGCAGCTTAAGCAGGAGGACCGGGGAGCTGTTTTTT. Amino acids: CASSLSRRTGELFF.

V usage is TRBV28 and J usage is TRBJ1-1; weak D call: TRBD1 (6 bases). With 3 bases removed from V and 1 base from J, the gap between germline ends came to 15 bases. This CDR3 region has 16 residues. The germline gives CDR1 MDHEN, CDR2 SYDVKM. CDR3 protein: CASSFSLDRQNTEAFF. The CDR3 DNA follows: TGTGCCAGCAGTTTCTCTTTGGACAGACAGAACACTGAAGCTTTCTTT.

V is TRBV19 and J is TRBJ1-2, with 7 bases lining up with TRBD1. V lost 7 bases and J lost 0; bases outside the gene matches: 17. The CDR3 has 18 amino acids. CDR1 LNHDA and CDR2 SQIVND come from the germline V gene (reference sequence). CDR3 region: CASTSLFIGQDPNYGYTF. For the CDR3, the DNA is TGTGCCAGTACCTCCCTATTCATTGGACAGGACCCTAACTATGGCTACACCTTC. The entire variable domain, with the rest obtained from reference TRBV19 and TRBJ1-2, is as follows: DGGITQSPKYLFRKEGQNVTLSCEQNLNHDAMYWYRQDPGQGLRLIYYSQIVNDFQKGDIAEGYSVSREKKESFPLTVTSAQKNPTAFYLCASTSLFIGQDPNYGYTFGSGTRLTVV.

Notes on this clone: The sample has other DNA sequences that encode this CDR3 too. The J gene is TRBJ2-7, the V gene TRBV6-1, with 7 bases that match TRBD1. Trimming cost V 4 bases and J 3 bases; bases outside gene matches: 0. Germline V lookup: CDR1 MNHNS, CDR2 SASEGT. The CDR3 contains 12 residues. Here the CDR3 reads CASSGTGYEQYF. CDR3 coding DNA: TGTGCCAGCAGTGGGACAGGCTACGAGCAGTACTTC.

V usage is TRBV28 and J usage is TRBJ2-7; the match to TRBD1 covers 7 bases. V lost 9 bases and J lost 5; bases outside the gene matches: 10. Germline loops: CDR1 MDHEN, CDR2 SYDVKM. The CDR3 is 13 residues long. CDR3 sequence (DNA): TGTGCCAGTAATGACAGGGTAATAGACGAGCAGTACTTC. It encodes CASNDRVIDEQYF.

In nucleotides, the CDR3 is TGTGCCAGCAGCTTAGGGTTGCTAGAGGCCACCGGGGAGCTGTTTTTT. Encoded protein: CASSLGLLEATGELFF. This chain uses TRBV13 with TRBJ2-2; D is unclear. This CDR3 has 16 amino acids. V lost 0 bases to trimming and J lost 4 bases, with 12 bases between them. Germline CDR1 and CDR2: PRHDT and FYEKMQ (reference sequence).

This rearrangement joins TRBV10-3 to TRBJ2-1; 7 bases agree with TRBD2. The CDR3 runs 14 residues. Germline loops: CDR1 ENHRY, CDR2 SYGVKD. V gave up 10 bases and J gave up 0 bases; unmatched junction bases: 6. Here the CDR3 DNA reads TGTGCCACCGTAAGCGGGGCCTCCTACAATGAGCAGTTCTTC. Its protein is CATVSGASYNEQFF.

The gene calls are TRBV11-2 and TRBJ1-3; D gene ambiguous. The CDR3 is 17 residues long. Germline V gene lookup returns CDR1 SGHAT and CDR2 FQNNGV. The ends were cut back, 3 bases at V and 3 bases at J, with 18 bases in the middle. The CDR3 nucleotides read TGTGCCAGCAGCTTTCCCCGTGCGGGAGTTGGTGGAAACACCATATATTTT. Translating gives CASSFPRAGVGGNTIYF. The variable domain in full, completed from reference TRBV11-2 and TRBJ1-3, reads EAGVAQSPRYKIIEKRQSVAFWCNPISGHATLYWYQQILGQGPKLLIQFQNNGVVDDSQLPKDRFSAERLKGVDSTLKIQPAKLEDSAVYLCASSFPRAGVGGNTIYFGEGSWLTVV.

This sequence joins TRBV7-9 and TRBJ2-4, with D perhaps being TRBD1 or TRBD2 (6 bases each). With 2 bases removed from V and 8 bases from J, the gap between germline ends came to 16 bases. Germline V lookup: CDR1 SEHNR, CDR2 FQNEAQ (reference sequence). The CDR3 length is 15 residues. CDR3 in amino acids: CASSLSQPGADIQYF. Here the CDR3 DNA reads TGTGCCAGCAGCTTAAGTCAACCGGGGGCGGACATTCAGTACTTC.

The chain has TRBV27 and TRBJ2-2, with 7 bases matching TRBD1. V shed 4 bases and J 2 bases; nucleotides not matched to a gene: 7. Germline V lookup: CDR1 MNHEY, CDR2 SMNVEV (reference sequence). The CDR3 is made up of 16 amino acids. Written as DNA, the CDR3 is TGTGCCAGCAGTTCGGGACAGCCCATCAACACCGGGGAGCTGTTTTTT. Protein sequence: CASSSGQPINTGELFF.

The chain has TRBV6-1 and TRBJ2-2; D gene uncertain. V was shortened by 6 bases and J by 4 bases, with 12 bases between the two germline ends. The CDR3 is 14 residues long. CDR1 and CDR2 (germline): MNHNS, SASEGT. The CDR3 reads CASSARSATGELFF. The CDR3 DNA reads TGTGCCAGCAGCGCGCGGAGTGCCACCGGGGAGCTGTTTTTT.

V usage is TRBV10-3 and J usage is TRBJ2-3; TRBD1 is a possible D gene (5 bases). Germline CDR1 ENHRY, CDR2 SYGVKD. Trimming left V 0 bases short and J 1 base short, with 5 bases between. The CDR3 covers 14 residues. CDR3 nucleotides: TGTGCCATCAGTGAGTCAGGGGGCACAGATACGCAGTATTTT. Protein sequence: CAISESGGTDTQYF.

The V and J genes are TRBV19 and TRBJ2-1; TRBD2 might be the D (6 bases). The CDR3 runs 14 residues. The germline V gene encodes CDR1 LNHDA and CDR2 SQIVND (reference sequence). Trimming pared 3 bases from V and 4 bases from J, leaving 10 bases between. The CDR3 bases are TGTGCCAGTAGTATGTCGGGACTTTACAATGAGCAGTTCTTC. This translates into CASSMSGLYNEQFF.

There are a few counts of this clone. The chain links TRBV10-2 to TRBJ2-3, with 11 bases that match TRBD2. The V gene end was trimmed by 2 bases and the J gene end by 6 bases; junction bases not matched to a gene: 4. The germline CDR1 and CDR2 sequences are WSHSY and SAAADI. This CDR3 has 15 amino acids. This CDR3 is CASSEIGLAGDTQYF. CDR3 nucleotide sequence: TGCGCCAGCAGTGAGATAGGACTAGCGGGCGATACGCAGTATTTT.

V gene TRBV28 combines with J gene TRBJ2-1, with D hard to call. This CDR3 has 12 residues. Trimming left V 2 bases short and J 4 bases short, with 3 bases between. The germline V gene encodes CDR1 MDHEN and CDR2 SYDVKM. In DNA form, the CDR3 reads TGTGCCAGCAGTTTAGAGTACAATGAGCAGTTCTTC. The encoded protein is CASSLEYNEQFF.

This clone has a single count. In DNA, the CDR3 is TGTGCCAGCAGTGAAGCTATGGGGGGCGAGATAGGAACTGAAGCTTTCTTT. Amino acid sequence: CASSEAMGGEIGTEAFF. The rearrangement uses TRBV6-1 and TRBJ1-1, with D tentatively TRBD1 (6 bases). Germline assignment: CDR1 MNHNS and CDR2 SASEGT. The CDR3 spans 17 residues. V lost 0 bases to trimming and J lost 5 bases, with 19 bases between them.

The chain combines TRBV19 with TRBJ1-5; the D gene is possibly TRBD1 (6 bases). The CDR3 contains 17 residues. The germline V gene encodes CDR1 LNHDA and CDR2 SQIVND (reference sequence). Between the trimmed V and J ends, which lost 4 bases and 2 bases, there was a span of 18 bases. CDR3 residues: CASSTDPQGFGNQPQHF. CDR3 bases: TGTGCCAGTAGTACAGACCCTCAGGGGTTTGGCAATCAGCCCCAGCATTTT.

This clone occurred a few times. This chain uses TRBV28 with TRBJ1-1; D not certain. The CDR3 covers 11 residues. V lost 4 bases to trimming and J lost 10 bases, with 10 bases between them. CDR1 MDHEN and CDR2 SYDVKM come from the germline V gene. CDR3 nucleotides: TGTGCCAGCAGTTCGGTCGTTACAGCTTTCTTT. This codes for CASSSVVTAFF.

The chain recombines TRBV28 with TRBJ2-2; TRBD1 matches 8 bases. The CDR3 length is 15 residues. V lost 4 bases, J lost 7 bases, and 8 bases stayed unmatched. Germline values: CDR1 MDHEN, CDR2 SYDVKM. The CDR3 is CASSSRQGTDGELFF. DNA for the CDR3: TGTGCCAGCAGTTCCCGACAGGGGACGGACGGGGAGCTGTTTTTT.

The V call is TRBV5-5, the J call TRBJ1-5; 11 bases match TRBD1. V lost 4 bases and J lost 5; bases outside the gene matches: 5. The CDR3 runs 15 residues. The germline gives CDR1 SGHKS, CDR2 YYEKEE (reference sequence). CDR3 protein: CASSARDRGYQPQHF. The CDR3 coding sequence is TGTGCCAGCAGCGCCCGGGACAGGGGGTATCAGCCCCAGCATTTT.

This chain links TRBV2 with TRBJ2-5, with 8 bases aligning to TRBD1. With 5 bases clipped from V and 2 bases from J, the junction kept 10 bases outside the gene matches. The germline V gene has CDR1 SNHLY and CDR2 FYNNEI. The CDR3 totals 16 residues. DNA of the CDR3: TGTGCCAGCAGTCCTGGACAGGGATCGACACAAGAGACCCAGTACTTC. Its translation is CASSPGQGSTQETQYF.